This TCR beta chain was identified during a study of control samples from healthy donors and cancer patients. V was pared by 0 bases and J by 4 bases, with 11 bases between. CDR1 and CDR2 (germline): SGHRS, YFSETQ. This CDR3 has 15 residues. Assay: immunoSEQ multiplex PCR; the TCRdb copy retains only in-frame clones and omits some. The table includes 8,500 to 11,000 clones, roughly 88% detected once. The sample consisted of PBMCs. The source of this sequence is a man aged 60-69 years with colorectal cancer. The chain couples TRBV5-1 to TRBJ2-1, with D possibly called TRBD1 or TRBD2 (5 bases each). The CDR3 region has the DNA TGCGCCAGCAGCTTGGTAGGGGACGGTTACAATGAGCAGTTCTTC. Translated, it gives CASSLVGDGYNEQFF.